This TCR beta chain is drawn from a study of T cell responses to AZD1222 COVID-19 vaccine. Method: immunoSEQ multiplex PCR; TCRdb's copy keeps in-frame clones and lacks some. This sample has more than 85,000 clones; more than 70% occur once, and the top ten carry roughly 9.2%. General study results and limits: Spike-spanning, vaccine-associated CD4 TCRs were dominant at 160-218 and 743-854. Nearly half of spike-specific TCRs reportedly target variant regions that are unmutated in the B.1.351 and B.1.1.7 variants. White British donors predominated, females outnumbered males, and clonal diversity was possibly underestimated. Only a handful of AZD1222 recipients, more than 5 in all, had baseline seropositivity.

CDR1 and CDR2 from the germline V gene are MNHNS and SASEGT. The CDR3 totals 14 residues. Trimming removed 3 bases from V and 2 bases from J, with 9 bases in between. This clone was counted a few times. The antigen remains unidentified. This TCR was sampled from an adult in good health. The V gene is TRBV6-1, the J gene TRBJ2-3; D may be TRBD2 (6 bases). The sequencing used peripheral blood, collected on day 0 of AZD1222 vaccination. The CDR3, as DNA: TGTGCCAGCAGTGAGGAGGGGCCCACAGATACGCAGTATTTT. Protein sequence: CASSEEGPTDTQYF.